Each of the 31 T cell receptor beta chains below was sequenced from the same sample in a study of beta chain features in type 1 diabetes. General study findings and limits: Significant though moderate, a shortening of TCRB CDR3s appeared in all four CD4+ subsets of Type 1 diabetes patients.

Antigen specificity for these receptors is unknown. Investigators reverse transcribed all isolated RNA, so they sequenced expressed TCRB transcripts. Profiled with immunoSEQ multiplex PCR; TCRdb holds only in-frame clones, not every one. The data hold some 120,000 clones, with 17% observed a single time. Sequences were obtained from central memory CD4+ T cells from blood. The receptor set was obtained from a man between 18 and 29 years old with type 1 diabetes.

This chain connects TRBV19 to TRBJ2-7; D remains unclear. The CDR3 has 13 amino acids. Between the trimmed V and J ends, which lost 4 bases and 2 bases, there was a span of 9 bases. Germline CDR1 reads LNHDA; CDR2 reads SQIVND (reference sequence). In DNA, the CDR3 is TGTGCCAGTAGTAACAGTCCTACCTACGAGCAGTACTTC. Residues: CASSNSPTYEQYF.

This clone was picked up a small number of times. V is TRBV30 and J is TRBJ1-5; D remains unclear. Trimming took 1 base from V and 0 from J, leaving 7 bases between them. Germline assignment: CDR1 GTSNPN and CDR2 SVGIG (reference sequence). The CDR3 consists of 14 residues. CDR3 nucleotide sequence: TGTGCCTGGAGTGGAGAGCTTAGCAATCAGCCCCAGCATTTT. It encodes CAWSGELSNQPQHF.

This clone was observed a few times. The CDR3 protein is CSVLAGMHTQYF. In DNA form, the CDR3 reads TGCAGCGTACTAGCGGGTATGCATACGCAGTATTTT. The chain is built from TRBV29-1 and TRBJ2-3; 9 positions agree with TRBD2. Germline V gives CDR1 SQVTM, CDR2 ANQGSEA. The CDR3 is 12 residues long. The V and J ends lost 6 bases and 7 bases, in that order; junction bases with no gene match: 5.

The CDR3 DNA reads as TGTGCCAGCGCCCGTGGTAAAGAGACCCAGTACTTC. Translating it yields CASARGKETQYF. The chain has TRBV2 and TRBJ2-5; D gene unclear. Germline CDR1 and CDR2: SNHLY and FYNNEI. The V end lost 8 bases, the J end lost 3 bases, and 10 bases lay between the germline ends. This CDR3 is built from 12 residues.

The V call is TRBV4-2, the J call TRBJ2-3; 9 nucleotides align to TRBD2. Germline assignment: CDR1 LGHNA and CDR2 YNFKEQ. There are 17 residues in the CDR3. With 4 bases clipped from V and 2 bases from J, the junction kept 10 bases outside the gene matches. Written as DNA, the CDR3 is TGTGCCAGCAGCCGAGCCGCCGCTAGCGGGACCACAGATACGCAGTATTTT. Translating gives CASSRAAASGTTDTQYF.

This clone occurred a few times. The V call is TRBV7-2, the J call TRBJ2-3, with D possibly matching TRBD2 (6 bases). V dropped 1 base and J dropped 5 bases, with 13 bases sitting between them. The CDR3 has 15 residues. The germline V gene encodes CDR1 SGHTA and CDR2 FQGNSA. CDR3 DNA sequence: TGTGCCAGCAGCTTAGGCGGGGTCCTTGAAGATACGCAGTATTTT. Translation gives CASSLGGVLEDTQYF.

The table lists this clone with many counts. The same CDR3 also results from other DNA sequences found in this sample. This rearrangement joins TRBV9 to TRBJ2-3, with a possible D match to TRBD2 (6 bases). The germline V and J ends were trimmed by 2 bases and 1 base, with 8 bases remaining between them. CDR3 size: 14 residues. CDR1 SGDLS and CDR2 YYNGEE come from the germline V gene. The CDR3 here is CASSVGEGTDTQYF. The CDR3 DNA reads as TGTGCCAGCAGCGTGGGGGAGGGCACAGATACGCAGTATTTT.

This clone came up many times. V usage is TRBV28 and J usage is TRBJ1-2; 7 bases are shared with TRBD1. The CDR3 consists of 15 residues. The ends lost 5 bases at V and 4 bases at J; junction bases unmatched: 10. CDR1 is MDHEN and CDR2 is SYDVKM in the germline V gene. This CDR3 is CASSPPAGQLYGYTF. The CDR3 region has the DNA TGTGCCAGCAGTCCCCCCGCGGGACAGCTCTATGGCTACACCTTC.

Only a few counts were recorded for this clone. V usage is TRBV6-5 and J usage is TRBJ2-3; TRBD1 agrees at 7 bases. The CDR3 loop spans 15 amino acids. J gave up 1 base and V 6 bases, and 7 bases lay outside the gene matches. Looked up from germline, CDR1 is MNHEY and CDR2 is SVGAGI. The DNA of the CDR3 is TGTGCCAGCAGCCTGACAGGGTTCGGCACAGATACGCAGTATTTT. It codes for CASSLTGFGTDTQYF.

This clone was seen more than once but under ten times. V usage is TRBV7-3 and J usage is TRBJ2-2; D is undetermined. Germline assignment: CDR1 SGHTA and CDR2 FQGTGA. The CDR3 runs 13 residues. Trimming shortened V by 6 bases and J by 0 bases, and 5 bases separated the two germline ends. CDR3 sequence: CASRRTNTGELFF. The DNA for the CDR3 is TGTGCCAGCAGGAGAACGAACACCGGGGAGCTGTTTTTT. Together with reference TRBV7-3 and TRBJ2-2, the CDR3 gives the full variable domain: GAGVSQTPSNKVTEKGKYVELRCDPISGHTALYWYRQSLGQGPEFLIYFQGTGAADDSGLPNDRFFAVRPEGSVSTLKIQRTERGDSAVYLCASRRTNTGELFFGEGSRLTVL.

This clone has more than one count but fewer than ten. The chain carries TRBV27 and TRBJ1-5; TRBD1 agrees at 10 bases. V lost 6 bases and J lost 7; bases outside the gene matches: 3. The CDR3 runs to 13 residues. Per the germline V gene, CDR1 is MNHEY and CDR2 is SMNVEV (reference sequence). The CDR3 protein is CASRGTGDQPQHF. The CDR3, as DNA: TGTGCCAGCAGAGGGACAGGGGACCAGCCCCAGCATTTT.

This clone has more than one count but fewer than ten. A far larger clone is off by one base, so a read error is likely. The chain uses TRBV7-6 and TRBJ2-3; either TRBD1 or TRBD2 may supply D (5 bases each). Germline V gives CDR1 SGHVS, CDR2 FNYEAQ. The CDR3 runs to 18 residues. V was trimmed by 3 bases and J by 6 bases, leaving 25 bases between them. CDR3 sequence reads: CASSFVRPGPSKWDTQYF. CDR3 sequence (DNA): TGTGCCAGCAGCTTTGTCAGGCCGGGACCTTCTAAATGGGATACGCAGTATTTT.

This clone was found a few times. V is TRBV7-2 and J is TRBJ2-5, with D unclear. CDR1 and CDR2 (germline): SGHTA, FQGNSA. V shed 0 bases and J shed 3 bases, with 8 bases lying between them. This CDR3 contains 14 residues. The CDR3 nucleotides read TGTGCCAGCAGCTTAGCCGCTAGTAAAGAGACCCAGTACTTC. Protein product: CASSLAASKETQYF.

V gene TRBV4-1 combines with J gene TRBJ2-3, with 7 bases that match TRBD2. Looked up from germline, CDR1 is MGHRA and CDR2 is YSYEKL. V trimming: 3 bases; J trimming: 0 bases; junction bases outside the gene matches: 6. CDR3 length equals 16 residues. CDR3 DNA: TGCGCCAGCAGCCACCGTAGCGGGTTTAGCACAGATACGCAGTATTTT. This encodes CASSHRSGFSTDTQYF.

In its sample, this clone ranks as medium-sized (0.01 to 0.1%). This chain uses TRBV14 with TRBJ2-7; 7 bases align to TRBD1. Trimming at V came to 4 bases and at J to 3 bases, leaving 6 bases not matched to a gene. The CDR3 runs 14 residues. Germline V gene data show CDR1 as SGHDN and CDR2 as FVKESK. The CDR3 sequence is CASSRLTGFYEQYF. CDR3 coding DNA: TGTGCCAGCAGCCGCCTGACAGGGTTCTACGAGCAGTACTTC.

A few counts support this clone. V and J are TRBV29-1 and TRBJ2-5; D is unresolved. Germline V gives CDR1 SQVTM, CDR2 ANQGSEA. Trimming pared 7 bases from V and 4 bases from J, leaving 10 bases between. The CDR3 is 11 amino acids. This CDR3 is CSGVPGETQYF. The CDR3 nucleotides are TGCAGCGGGGTACCAGGAGAGACCCAGTACTTC.

Remarks on this clone: The junction departs from the called germline gene at one end, perhaps through a read error. V usage is TRBV7-7 and J usage is TRBJ2-1; TRBD2 matches 10 bases. This CDR3 spans 13 amino acids. CDR1 is SSHAT and CDR2 is FNYEAQ in the germline V gene (reference sequence). Written as DNA, the CDR3 is TGTGCTAGCAGCTTAACTAGCGGGATTGAGCAGTTCTTC. Its translation is CASSLTSGIEQFF.

This clone was observed a few times. V gene TRBV21-1 combines with J gene TRBJ2-6; TRBD1 was called by the table and not checked on the DNA. TRBV21-1 is given as a pseudogene. This CDR3 spans 19 amino acids. In DNA form, the CDR3 reads TGTGCCAGCACTAAAAGGGAGGACAGGGCGAGCTCTGGGGCCAACGTCCTGACTTTC. It is translated as CASTKREDRASSGANVLTF.

The chain uses TRBV4-1 and TRBJ2-1, with TRBD1 as a possible D gene (6 bases). Germline V lookup: CDR1 MGHRA, CDR2 YSYEKL. V lost 6 bases and J lost 8, with 20 bases in between. The CDR3 has 15 residues. The CDR3 is CASRLFVGAEDEQFF. The CDR3 nucleotides are TGCGCCAGCAGACTGTTTGTGGGGGCCGAGGATGAGCAGTTCTTC.

Regarding this clone: Germline and junction disagree at one end, which may indicate a read error. The chain joins TRBV7-7 to TRBJ2-5; 9 bases fit TRBD2. The V gene's germline CDR1 is SSHAT and CDR2 FNYEAQ (reference sequence). The CDR3 covers 14 residues. This chain's CDR3 is CASSLETSGRTQYF. CDR3 nucleotides: TGTGCTAGCAGCTTGGAGACTAGCGGACGGACCCAGTACTTC.

This clone turned up a few times. V usage is TRBV7-2 and J usage is TRBJ1-2, with D tentatively TRBD1 (5 bases). The CDR3 is 13 residues long. Germline loops: CDR1 SGHTA, CDR2 FQGNSA. The V end lost 5 bases, the J end lost 6 bases, and 13 bases lay between the germline ends. The CDR3 region is CASSGGVWDGYTF. Written as DNA, the CDR3 is TGTGCCAGCAGCGGAGGGGTCTGGGATGGCTACACCTTC. The whole variable domain, filled in from reference TRBV7-2 and TRBJ1-2, reads GAGVSQSPSNKVTEKGKDVELRCDPISGHTALYWYRQSLGQGLEFLIYFQGNSAPDKSGLPSDRFSAERTGGSVSTLTIQRTQQEDSAVYLCASSGGVWDGYTFGSGTRLTVV.

The chain combines TRBV9 with TRBJ2-2; D is uncertain. This CDR3 is 13 amino acids long. Germline CDR1 is SGDLS and CDR2 is YYNGEE. Trimming took 3 bases from V and 8 from J, leaving 11 bases between them. Here the CDR3 reads CASSGQNRGELFF. In DNA form, the CDR3 reads TGTGCCAGCAGCGGGCAGAATAGAGGGGAGCTGTTTTTT. The variable domain in full, completed from reference TRBV9 and TRBJ2-2, reads DSGVTQTPKHLITATGQRVTLRCSPRSGDLSVYWYQQSLDQGLQFLIQYYNGEERAKGNILERFSAQQFPDLHSELNLSSLELGDSALYFCASSGQNRGELFFGEGSRLTVL.

This sequence joins TRBV29-1 and TRBJ1-2; maybe TRBD1 (5 bases). Trimming removed 5 bases at V and 4 bases at J, with 11 bases between. Germline V CDR1 and CDR2: SQVTM, ANQGSEA. This CDR3 comprises 12 residues. The CDR3, as DNA: TGCAGCGTTTACAGGAACCTCTATGGCTACACCTTC. Its protein product is CSVYRNLYGYTF. The variable domain in full, completed from reference TRBV29-1 and TRBJ1-2, reads SAVISQKPSRDICQRGTSLTIQCQVDSQVTMMFWYRQQPGQSLTLIATANQGSEATYESGFVIDKFPISRPNLTFSTLTVSNMSPEDSSIYLCSVYRNLYGYTFGSGTRLTVV.

The chain links TRBV5-1 to TRBJ1-4; 10 nucleotides agree with TRBD1. There are 19 residues in the CDR3. V was pared by 3 bases and J by 1 base, with 12 bases of the junction left unmatched. Germline V CDR1 and CDR2: SGHRS, YFSETQ. In DNA form, the CDR3 reads TGCGCCAGCAGCTCCTATGGACAGGGGGAGTGGAAAACTAATGAAAAACTGTTTTTT. Its translation is CASSSYGQGEWKTNEKLFF.

The V gene is TRBV5-1, the J gene TRBJ2-7; TRBD2 might be the D (7 bases). V lost 0 bases, J lost 4 bases, and 11 bases lay in between. The length of the CDR3 is 14 residues. The germline V gene has CDR1 SGHRS and CDR2 YFSETQ. DNA for the CDR3: TGCGCCAGCAGCTTGGGAGCGGGACAATACGAGCAGTACTTC. Encoded protein: CASSLGAGQYEQYF. Filled out from reference TRBV5-1 and TRBJ2-7, the complete variable domain reads KAGVTQTPRYLIKTRGQQVTLSCSPISGHRSVSWYQQTPGQGLQFLFEYFSETQRNKGNFPGRFSGRQFSNSRSEMNVSTLELGDSALYLCASSLGAGQYEQYFGPGTRLTVT.

The chain has TRBV7-2 and TRBJ2-7; D is possibly TRBD1 (6 bases). The CDR3 loop spans 15 amino acids. CDR1 SGHTA and CDR2 FQGNSA come from the germline V gene. The V end was cut by 4 bases, the J end by 2 bases, with 15 bases between. CDR3 in DNA: TGTGCCAGCAGCTCCCTCTCAGGGGCGACCTACGAGCAGTACTTC. Translated, it gives CASSSLSGATYEQYF.

The chain combines TRBV28 with TRBJ2-1; D ambiguous. The CDR3 runs 14 residues. Germline V lookup: CDR1 MDHEN, CDR2 SYDVKM. The ends were cut back, 7 bases at V and 2 bases at J, with 12 bases in the middle. The CDR3 region is CASIAGPTYNEQFF. The DNA of the CDR3 is TGTGCCAGCATCGCCGGCCCCACCTACAATGAGCAGTTCTTC.

This clone was seen more than once but under ten times. This rearrangement joins TRBV5-1 to TRBJ2-1; TRBD1 matches 11 bases. After removal of 3 bases from V and 2 bases from J, the junction contained 4 bases not matched to a gene. The CDR3 consists of 16 residues. Germline CDR1 SGHRS, CDR2 YFSETQ. The CDR3 region is CASSSGTGGTYNEQFF. CDR3 bases: TGCGCCAGCAGCTCCGGGACAGGGGGAACCTACAATGAGCAGTTCTTC.

The V gene is TRBV2, the J gene TRBJ2-1; D tentatively reads TRBD1 or TRBD2 (5 bases each). The CDR3 has 15 amino acids. Germline loops: CDR1 SNHLY, CDR2 FYNNEI. Trimming removed 7 bases at V and 5 bases at J, with 18 bases between. CDR3 sequence (DNA): TGTGCCAGCACCTTGCCCGGGACGGCAAACAATGAGCAGTTCTTC. Residues: CASTLPGTANNEQFF.

The rearrangement links TRBV29-1 to TRBJ2-5, with TRBD2 matching 9 bases. J lost 0 bases, V lost 5 bases, and 7 bases had no gene match. This CDR3 is 15 amino acids long. Looked up from germline, CDR1 is SQVTM and CDR2 is ANQGSEA. CDR3 amino acids: CSVSGSGGHQETQYF. Here the CDR3 DNA reads TGCAGCGTTTCTGGTAGCGGGGGCCACCAAGAGACCCAGTACTTC.

This clone occurred a few times. This chain uses TRBV2 with TRBJ2-1; no firm D call. Germline loops: CDR1 SNHLY, CDR2 FYNNEI. V shed 7 bases and J shed 7 bases, with 20 bases lying between them. The CDR3 loop spans 15 amino acids. This CDR3 reads CASKFFTGYKNEQFF. CDR3 sequence (DNA): TGTGCCAGCAAATTTTTTACCGGGTACAAGAATGAGCAGTTCTTC.